This is a list of T cell receptor beta chains from one sample in a study of blood T cell repertoires in COVID-19. Libraries were prepared by immunoSEQ multiplex PCR; TCRdb keeps only in-frame clonotypes and omits some of them. The sample lists about 150,000 clones, about 80% occurring once. Sequencing was performed on peripheral blood. Receptors were obtained from a woman aged 55 to 70 with acute or convalescent COVID-19. Each CDR3 is given with its conserved first and last residue. The D gene is left open where the match is weak. Size is omitted from some rows. Given values are once, few, many or a class for expanded clones.

TRBJ1-2,TRBV6-5,.,.,14,CASRTPGFRGGYTF,TGTGCCAGCAGGACCCCGGGGTTCAGGGGTGGCTACACCTTC
TRBJ1-2,TRBV25-1,TRBD1,.,16,CASSQPGDRGLDGYTF,TGTGCCAGCAGTCAACCCGGGGACAGGGGGTTGGATGGCTACACCTTC
TRBJ1-3,TRBV9,.,.,12,CASSGGGNTIYF,TGTGCCAGCAGCGGGGGCGGAAACACCATATATTTT
TRBJ1-1,TRBV6-5,TRBD1,.,15,CASSFQGALYTEAFF,TGTGCCAGCAGTTTCCAGGGGGCCTTGTACACTGAAGCTTTCTTT
TRBJ1-2,TRBV25-1,TRBD1,few,14,CASSEWDRGSGYTF,TGTGCCAGCAGTGAATGGGACAGGGGATCCGGCTACACCTTC
TRBJ2-1,TRBV3-1/TRBV3-2,.,.,13,CASSPYSGTFRFF,TGTGCCAGCAGCCCCTATTCCGGGACATTTCGGTTCTTC
TRBJ1-2,TRBV28,TRBD1,.,13,CASRPTGDYGYTF,TGTGCCAGCAGACCAACAGGGGACTATGGCTACACCTTC
TRBJ2-1,TRBV3-1/TRBV3-2,TRBD2,.,19,CASSQDFLGGLGGDNEQFF,TGTGCCAGCAGCCAAGATTTCCTCGGGGGACTAGGCGGAGACAATGAGCAGTTCTTC
TRBJ1-2,TRBV30,.,.,13,CAWSVQGSYGYTF,TGTGCCTGGAGTGTCCAGGGGAGCTATGGCTACACCTTC
TRBJ2-1,TRBV7-2,TRBD2,.,15,CASSLRVVAGSEQFF,TGTGCCAGCAGCCTGAGGGTTGTAGCGGGTTCTGAGCAGTTCTTC
TRBJ2-5,TRBV6-6,TRBD2,.,16,CASRLAGAISWETQYF,TGTGCCAGCAGACTAGCGGGGGCCATAAGTTGGGAGACCCAGTACTTC
TRBJ1-2,TRBV30,.,once,15,CAWSVQFSGLGGYTF,TGTGCCTGGAGTGTACAGTTCTCAGGGTTAGGTGGCTACACCTTC
TRBJ1-6,TRBV6-6,.,.,13,CASSYSPNSPLHF,TGTGCCAGCAGTTACTCCCCAAATTCACCCCTCCACTTT
TRBJ1-4,TRBV2,TRBD1,.,12,CASTGTGEKLFF,TGTGCCAGTACCGGGACAGGAGAAAAACTGTTTTTT
TRBJ1-2,TRBV5-5,TRBD1,.,16,CASSLDGTGGGYGYTF,TGTGCCAGCAGCTTGGACGGGACAGGGGGAGGCTATGGCTACACCTTC
TRBJ1-2,TRBV5-4,TRBD1,.,15,CASSLRDRGNYGYTF,TGTGCCAGCAGCTTGCGGGACAGAGGAAACTATGGCTACACCTTC
TRBJ1-1,TRBV3-1/TRBV3-2,.,once,16,CASSQPLGVGFAEAFF,TGTGCCAGCAGCCAACCCCTCGGGGTTGGATTCGCTGAAGCTTTCTTT
TRBJ2-1,TRBV5-4,TRBD2,.,17,CASSGGLARSSYNEQFF,TGTGCCAGCAGCGGGGGACTAGCGCGAAGCTCCTACAATGAGCAGTTCTTC
TRBJ2-2,TRBV3-1/TRBV3-2,TRBD2,.,18,CASSQAGLAGGNTGELFF,TGTGCCAGCAGCCAAGCGGGGCTAGCGGGGGGTAACACCGGGGAGCTGTTTTTT
TRBJ2-1,TRBV5-4,.,.,13,CASSLIDHYEQFF,TGTGCCAGCAGCTTGATAGATCACTATGAGCAGTTCTTC
TRBJ2-3,TRBV3-1/TRBV3-2,.,.,16,CASSRQKSYGADTQYF,TGTGCCAGCAGCCGACAGAAGAGTTATGGAGCAGATACGCAGTATTTT
TRBJ1-3,TRBV5-5,.,.,15,CASSSPTLSGNTIYF,TGTGCCAGCAGCTCCCCTACCCTCTCTGGAAACACCATATATTTT